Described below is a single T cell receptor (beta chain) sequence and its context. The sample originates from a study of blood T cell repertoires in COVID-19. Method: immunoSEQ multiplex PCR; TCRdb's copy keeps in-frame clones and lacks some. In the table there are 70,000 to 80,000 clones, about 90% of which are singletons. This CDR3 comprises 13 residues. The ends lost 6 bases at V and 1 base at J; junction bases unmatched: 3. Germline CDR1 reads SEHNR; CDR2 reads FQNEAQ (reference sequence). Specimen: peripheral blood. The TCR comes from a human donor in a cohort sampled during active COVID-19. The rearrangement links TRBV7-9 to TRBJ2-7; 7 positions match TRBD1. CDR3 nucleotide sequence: TGTGCCAGCAGAGGGGGCGAGTCCTACGAGCAGTACTTC. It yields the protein CASRGGESYEQYF.